This T cell receptor beta chain was found in a study of blood T cell repertoires in COVID-19. This clone was recorded once. Profiling relied on immunoSEQ multiplex PCR, and the TCRdb table lists in-frame clones only, not all of them. Of about 140,000 clones listed, over 60% are singletons. The CDR3 is 14 residues long. CDR1 and CDR2 from the germline V gene are SGHNT and YYREEE (reference sequence). J was trimmed by 5 bases and V by 4 bases; bases with no gene match: 7. The TCR originated in a woman between 45 and 60 years old with active or convalescent COVID-19. J is TRBJ1-1 and V is TRBV5-4; 8 bases agree with TRBD1. Specimen: peripheral blood. CDR3 DNA: TGTGCCAGCAGCCGAGTGGGACAGGATACTGAAGCTTTCTTT. Translation gives CASSRVGQDTEAFF. Variable domain in full (rest from reference TRBV5-4 and TRBJ1-1): ETGVTQSPTHLIKTRGQQVTLRCSSQSGHNTVSWYQQALGQGPQFIFQYYREEENGRGNFPPRFSGLQFPNYSSELNVNALELDDSALYLCASSRVGQDTEAFFGQGTRLTVV.